The rows below give T cell receptor beta chains drawn from one sample of a study of shared clonotypes between healthy human individuals. Produced via immunoSEQ multiplex PCR; TCRdb's table is partial and in-frame only. The sample records 800,000 to 1,200,000 clones, 78% being singletons. What was sequenced was memory CD4+ T cells from PBMCs. The receptor source for this set is a man aged 18 to 29 in good health. Some clones in this sample may be carry-over from other donors' samples. Each CDR3 is given with its conserved first and last residue. Clone size is stated in some rows and not others, as once, few, many or a class when expanded.

V gene,J gene,clone size,CDR3 length,CDR3 protein
TRBV28,TRBJ1-5,many,16,CASSLGVTRSNQPQHF
TRBV5-1,TRBJ2-1,many,13,CASSLGRDYPKFF
TRBV9,TRBJ2-1,-,14,CASSVVGSYNEQFF
TRBV5-1,TRBJ2-5,-,18,CASSLAAGRRNAQETQYF
TRBV15,TRBJ1-1,few,13,CATSIGANTEAFF
TRBV7-2,TRBJ1-1,-,15,CASSLGRGVNTEAFF
TRBV5-1,TRBJ1-1,-,15,CASSLTGGANTEAFF
TRBV5-4,TRBJ2-2,-,15,CASSPTGTNTGELFF
TRBV19,TRBJ2-2,-,15,CASRTFGQNTGELFF
TRBV15,TRBJ1-5,-,15,CATSRGTGANQPQHF
TRBV7-9,TRBJ2-3,-,14,CASSLGGAKDTQYF
TRBV28,TRBJ1-5,once,17,CASSLLTGIRSNQPQHF
TRBV20-1,TRBJ2-1,-,10,CSAPSNEQFF
TRBV9,TRBJ2-7,once,14,CASSVGYLSGEQYF
TRBV9,TRBJ2-1,-,15,CASSVEGLAGAEQFF
TRBV2,TRBJ2-2,-,13,CASSPGPTGELFF
TRBV6-1,TRBJ2-1,-,11,CASSRDMVQFF
TRBV5-4,TRBJ2-7,-,15,CASSPSGRESYEQYF
TRBV14,TRBJ2-5,-,15,CASSQDWAGVETQYF
TRBV5-1,TRBJ2-7,-,15,CASHGGDAGSYEQYF
TRBV15,TRBJ2-7,-,15,CATSRERGGFGEQYF
TRBV18,TRBJ1-3,-,13,CASSPWDGNTIYF